This TCR beta chain emerged from a study of blood T cell repertoires in COVID-19. Study at large: The United States, Italy and Spain were the sources of the acute and convalescent COVID-19 samples. Sources were T cells, B-cell-depleted T cells, or PBMCs; the material itself was cDNA or gDNA.

CDR1 SGDLS and CDR2 YYNGEE come from the germline V gene. Trimming stripped 3 bases from V and 0 bases from J, with 7 bases between. The CDR3 consists of 14 residues. In the original analysis: Amplifying reference gene primers gave estimates of nucleated cell counts. Only in-frame clones appear in the TCRdb table, and some are missing; sequencing was by immunoSEQ multiplex PCR. The DNA was the basis for D and trimming; V, J and clone size are from that table. Of some 94,000 clones detected, more than 75% appear once; the ten largest clones hold about 16%. Input material: peripheral blood. The gene calls are TRBV9 and TRBJ1-3, with D unresolved. This receptor was taken from a human donor in a cohort sampled during active COVID-19. CDR3 DNA: TGTGCCAGCAGCGGTCGGGACTCTGGAAACACCATATATTTT. This encodes CASSGRDSGNTIYF.